This T cell receptor (beta chain) is drawn from a study of T cell repertoires in cytomegalovirus infection. Whole-study results and caveats: Public TCR beta family frequency separated CMV-and-HLA carriers, including in an independent cohort.

TCRdb used MiXCR to reprocess the reads, holding one entry per CDR3 protein. This repertoire shows around 490,000 distinct CDR3 sequences, 26% found once; its top ten account for roughly an eighth. About this clonotype itself: Antigen: not known.

Input material: PBMCs. The TCR originated in a human donor in good health (CMV status not recorded). Some clones in this sample may be carry-over from other donors' samples.

CDR3 loop: CASSQDLPGGAGANVLTF. The CDR3 DNA follows: TGCGCCAGCAGCCAAGATCTCCCGGGGGGGGCTGGGGCCAACGTCCTGACTTTC. The chain is built from TRBV4-1 and TRBJ2-6, with 8 bases lining up with TRBD2. The CDR3 sequence is 18 residues long. From germline, CDR1 is MGHRA and CDR2 YSYEKL. V was clipped by 0 bases and J by 2 bases; unmatched bases: 6.